This TCR beta chain was obtained from a study of shared clonotypes between healthy human individuals. Assay execution proceeded at the deep level. The repertoire was sequenced with immunoSEQ multiplex PCR; TCRdb's copy has only in-frame clones and lacks some. The repertoire holds 2 million to 2.5 million clones, with over 85% as singletons. This clone was seen a handful of times. At the DNA level, this CDR3 is encoded by other sequences in the same sample as well. The donors were all Caucasian adults (living in Nashville, Tennessee). The length of the CDR3 is 13 residues. CDR1 is MDHEN and CDR2 is SYDVKM in the germline V gene. Trimming left V 1 base short and J 6 bases short, with 6 bases between.

The genes are TRBV28 and TRBJ2-2; D tentatively fits TRBD1 or TRBD2 (5 bases each). The sequencing sample was made of naive CD4+ T cells from PBMCs. Subset in this sample: CD45RA+ positively selected. The sequence derives from a man younger than 35 in good health. Some clones in this sample may be carry-over from other donors' samples. CDR3 amino acids: CASSLSGPGELFF. The CDR3 DNA reads as TGTGCCAGCAGTTTATCGGGGCCCGGGGAGCTGTTTTTT.